The T cell receptor beta chain under discussion was sequenced for a study of blood T cells in healthy people across ages. Remarks on this clonotype: The antigen remains undetermined. A much more abundant neighbour one base away suggests this may be a read error.

After removal of 1 base from V and 10 bases from J, the junction contained 12 bases not matched to a gene. Germline loops: CDR1 DFQATT, CDR2 SNEGSKA (reference sequence). This CDR3 has 15 amino acids. The second PCR ran 7 to 11 cycles with a sample-barcoded 5' primer and J-beta primers. TCRdb reanalysed the 5' RACE reads using MiXCR and keeps one entry per CDR3 protein. The sample holds approximately 600,000 distinct CDR3 sequences; 58% are singletons and the top ten take about two fifths. General study results and limits: Long-lived donors exceeded aged donors in naive CD4+ cells and diversity.

This sequence joins TRBV20-1 and TRBJ2-1, with 8 bases lining up with TRBD1. The clonotype was recovered from a man between 60 and 70 years old in good health. Sequenced: blood. DNA of the CDR3: TGCAGTGCTAGAGGCGTGTCAGGGGGCTTTATAGAGCAGTTCTTC. Translation: CSARGVSGGFIEQFF.